The rows below give T cell receptor beta chains drawn from one sample of a study of cytomegalovirus exposure and HLA in healthy donors. Repertoires were generated with immunoSEQ multiplex PCR, while TCRdb's copy carries only in-frame clones and drops some. The sample lists some 150,000 clones; just under 85% were seen once. The sequencing sample was made of PBMCs. All receptors derive from a man aged 35 to 55 in good health and CMV-seropositive. Both conserved end residues are part of each CDR3. A D gene is named only where the DNA matches it firmly. Clone size appears in some rows only: once, few, many, or a class for an expanded clone.

J gene: TRBJ2-7; V gene: TRBV5-1; D gene: -; clone size: -; CDR3 protein: CASSLIIGVASSYEQYF; CDR3 DNA: TGCGCCAGCAGCTTGATAATAGGGGTGGCTAGCTCCTACGAGCAGTACTTC
J gene: TRBJ2-7; V gene: TRBV2; D gene: TRBD2; clone size: few; CDR3 protein: CASSVLAGNYEQYF; CDR3 DNA: TGTGCCAGCAGTGTACTAGCGGGTAACTACGAGCAGTACTTC
J gene: TRBJ1-5; V gene: TRBV2; D gene: -; clone size: -; CDR3 protein: CASSGSGGHQPQHF; CDR3 DNA: TGTGCCAGCAGTGGGTCGGGGGGACATCAGCCCCAGCATTTT
J gene: TRBJ2-7; V gene: TRBV7-2; D gene: -; clone size: -; CDR3 protein: CASSPQGSEQYF; CDR3 DNA: TGTGCCAGCAGCCCACAGGGTAGCGAGCAGTACTTC
J gene: TRBJ1-5; V gene: TRBV18; D gene: -; clone size: -; CDR3 protein: CASSPSVNQPQHF; CDR3 DNA: TGTGCCAGCTCACCGTCCGTAAATCAGCCCCAGCATTTT
J gene: TRBJ2-7; V gene: TRBV4-1; D gene: TRBD2; clone size: few; CDR3 protein: CASSQEIVAGYSYEQYF; CDR3 DNA: TGCGCCAGCAGCCAAGAAATCGTAGCGGGCTACTCCTACGAGCAGTACTTC
J gene: TRBJ1-4; V gene: TRBV29-1; D gene: -; clone size: -; CDR3 protein: CSVEDLTGEKLFF; CDR3 DNA: TGCAGCGTTGAAGATCTCACAGGGGAAAAACTGTTTTTT
J gene: TRBJ2-1; V gene: TRBV10-3; D gene: -; clone size: -; CDR3 protein: CAASANNEQFF; CDR3 DNA: TGTGCCGCTAGCGCAAACAATGAGCAGTTCTTC
J gene: TRBJ2-1; V gene: TRBV27; D gene: -; clone size: -; CDR3 protein: CASNIGQGYNEQFF; CDR3 DNA: TGTGCCAGCAACATAGGGCAGGGCTACAATGAGCAGTTCTTC
J gene: TRBJ2-3; V gene: TRBV27; D gene: TRBD1; clone size: -; CDR3 protein: CASSWDRSSRVDTQYF; CDR3 DNA: TGTGCCAGCAGTTGGGACAGGTCCTCGCGCGTAGATACGCAGTATTTT
J gene: TRBJ1-2; V gene: TRBV11-2; D gene: -; clone size: few; CDR3 protein: CASSLGGNGGYTF; CDR3 DNA: TGTGCCAGCAGCTTAGGAGGGAATGGTGGCTACACCTTC
J gene: TRBJ2-1; V gene: TRBV7-2; D gene: TRBD2; clone size: -; CDR3 protein: CASSPGLAGDNEQFF; CDR3 DNA: TGTGCCAGCAGCCCGGGACTAGCGGGGGATAATGAGCAGTTCTTC
J gene: TRBJ1-6; V gene: TRBV7-8; D gene: -; clone size: -; CDR3 protein: CASSRDRSAYNSPLHF; CDR3 DNA: TGTGCCAGCAGCCGAGACAGGTCCGCCTATAATTCACCCCTCCACTTT
J gene: TRBJ1-5; V gene: TRBV28; D gene: -; clone size: -; CDR3 protein: CASSLVQRNQPQHF; CDR3 DNA: TGTGCCAGCAGTTTAGTACAGCGCAATCAGCCCCAGCATTTT
J gene: TRBJ1-1; V gene: TRBV28; D gene: TRBD1; clone size: once; CDR3 protein: CASGGDRENTEAFF; CDR3 DNA: TGTGCCAGCGGGGGGGACAGGGAGAACACTGAAGCTTTCTTT
J gene: TRBJ1-2; V gene: TRBV6-1; D gene: TRBD1; clone size: -; CDR3 protein: CASSGTGTIDYGYTF; CDR3 DNA: TGTGCCAGCAGTGGGACAGGGACTATCGACTATGGCTACACCTTC
J gene: TRBJ2-4; V gene: TRBV30; D gene: -; clone size: -; CDR3 protein: CAWSSDRSKNIQYF; CDR3 DNA: TGTGCCTGGAGTAGCGACAGAAGCAAAAACATTCAGTACTTC
J gene: TRBJ2-7; V gene: TRBV27; D gene: TRBD2; clone size: -; CDR3 protein: CASSLGGGEQYF; CDR3 DNA: TGTGCCAGCAGTTTGGGCGGGGGCGAGCAGTACTTC
J gene: TRBJ1-2; V gene: TRBV4-1; D gene: TRBD1; clone size: -; CDR3 protein: CASSQPQGDNGYTF; CDR3 DNA: TGCGCCAGCAGCCAGCCCCAGGGGGATAATGGCTACACCTTC
J gene: TRBJ1-2; V gene: TRBV14; D gene: -; clone size: -; CDR3 protein: CASSQWQNGYTF; CDR3 DNA: TGTGCCAGCAGCCAGTGGCAGAATGGCTACACCTTC
J gene: TRBJ1-1; V gene: TRBV25-1; D gene: -; clone size: -; CDR3 protein: CASLPGGDTEAFF; CDR3 DNA: TGTGCCAGCCTTCCGGGGGGCGACACTGAAGCTTTCTTT
J gene: TRBJ1-2; V gene: TRBV6-5; D gene: -; clone size: once; CDR3 protein: CASSRDGANYGYTF; CDR3 DNA: TGTGCCAGCAGTCGCGACGGAGCTAACTATGGCTACACCTTC
J gene: TRBJ2-1; V gene: TRBV5-1; D gene: -; clone size: few; CDR3 protein: CASSWRTGLNEQFF; CDR3 DNA: TGCGCCAGCAGCTGGAGAACAGGGTTGAATGAGCAGTTCTTC
J gene: TRBJ1-1; V gene: TRBV14; D gene: -; clone size: once; CDR3 protein: CASSQDWSGEAFF; CDR3 DNA: TGTGCCAGCAGCCAAGATTGGTCAGGCGAAGCTTTCTTT
J gene: TRBJ2-5; V gene: TRBV15; D gene: -; clone size: -; CDR3 protein: CATSRDFGTQYF; CDR3 DNA: TGTGCCACCAGCAGAGATTTCGGGACCCAGTACTTC
J gene: TRBJ2-5; V gene: TRBV6-5; D gene: -; clone size: -; CDR3 protein: CASSQEAYLTETQYF; CDR3 DNA: TGTGCCAGCAGCCAAGAGGCATACCTCACCGAGACCCAGTACTTC
J gene: TRBJ2-1; V gene: TRBV27; D gene: -; clone size: -; CDR3 protein: CASSRYNEQFF; CDR3 DNA: TGTGCCAGCAGCCGGTACAATGAGCAGTTCTTC
J gene: TRBJ2-2; V gene: TRBV6-6; D gene: -; clone size: -; CDR3 protein: CASSTRYTATGELFF; CDR3 DNA: TGTGCCAGCAGTACCCGATATACAGCTACCGGGGAGCTGTTTTTT
J gene: TRBJ1-1; V gene: TRBV7-9; D gene: -; clone size: -; CDR3 protein: CASSVGQTSNTEAFF; CDR3 DNA: TGTGCCAGCAGCGTTGGACAGACTTCGAACACTGAAGCTTTCTTT
J gene: TRBJ1-1; V gene: TRBV7-6; D gene: -; clone size: -; CDR3 protein: CASRPHRDLAPEAFF; CDR3 DNA: TGTGCCAGCAGGCCTCACAGAGACCTGGCCCCTGAAGCTTTCTTT